This T cell receptor beta chain was sequenced during a study of shared clonotypes between healthy human individuals. Study-wide background: There were three CD4 naive, three CD4 memory, two CD8 naive and one CD8 memory plates per donor. Study findings and constraints: Represented diversity (both genetic and exposure-history) was limited by the small number of donors.

Assay: immunoSEQ multiplex PCR; the TCRdb copy retains only in-frame clones and omits some. Here the sample spans roughly 2.5 million clones, around nine tenths being singletons. Trimming stripped 2 bases from V and 4 bases from J, with 4 bases between. There are 11 residues in the CDR3. CDR1 and CDR2 (germline): GTSNPN, SVGIG (reference sequence). Note on this clone: The antigen is not known.

The J gene is TRBJ2-3, the V gene TRBV30; D gene unclear. Sample: naive CD4+ T cells sorted from blood. Stated subset: CD45RA+ positively selected. The sequence came from a man younger than 35 in good health. CDR3 sequence reads: CAWSKADTQYF. In nucleotides, the CDR3 is TGTGCCTGGAGTAAGGCAGATACGCAGTATTTT.